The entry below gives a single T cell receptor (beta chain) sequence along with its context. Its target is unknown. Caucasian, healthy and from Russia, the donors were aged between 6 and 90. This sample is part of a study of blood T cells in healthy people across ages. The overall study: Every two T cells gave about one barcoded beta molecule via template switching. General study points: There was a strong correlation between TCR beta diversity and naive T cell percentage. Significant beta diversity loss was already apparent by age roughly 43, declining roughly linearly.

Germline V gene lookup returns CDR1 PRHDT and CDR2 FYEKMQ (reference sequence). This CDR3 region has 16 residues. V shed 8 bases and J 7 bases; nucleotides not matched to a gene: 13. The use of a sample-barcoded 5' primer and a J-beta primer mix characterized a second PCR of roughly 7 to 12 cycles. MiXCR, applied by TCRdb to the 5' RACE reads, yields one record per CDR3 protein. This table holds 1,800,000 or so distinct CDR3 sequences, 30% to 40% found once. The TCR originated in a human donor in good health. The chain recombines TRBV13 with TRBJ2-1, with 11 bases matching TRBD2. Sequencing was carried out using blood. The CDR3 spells CASFPGVAGGPNEQFF. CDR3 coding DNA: TGTGCCAGCTTCCCTGGGGTAGCGGGGGGGCCAAATGAGCAGTTCTTC.